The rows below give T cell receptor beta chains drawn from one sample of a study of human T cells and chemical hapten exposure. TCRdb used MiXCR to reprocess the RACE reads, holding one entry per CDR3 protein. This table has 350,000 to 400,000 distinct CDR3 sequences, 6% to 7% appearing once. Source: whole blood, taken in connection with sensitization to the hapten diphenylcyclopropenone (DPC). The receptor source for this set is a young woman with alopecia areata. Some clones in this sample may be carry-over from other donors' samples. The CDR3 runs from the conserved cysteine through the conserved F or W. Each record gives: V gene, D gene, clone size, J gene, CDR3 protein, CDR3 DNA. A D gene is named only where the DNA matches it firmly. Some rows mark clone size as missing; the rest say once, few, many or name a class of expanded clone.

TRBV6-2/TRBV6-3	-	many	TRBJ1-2	CASSRGQGPYGYTF	TGTGCCAGCAGCCGGGGGCAGGGCCCCTATGGCTACACCTTC
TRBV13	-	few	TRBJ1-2	CASSLQLTAYTF	TGTGCCAGCAGCTTGCAACTGACCGCATACACCTTC
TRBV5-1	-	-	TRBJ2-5	CASSPRRSLNGETQYF	TGCGCCAGCAGCCCCCGTCGGAGCTTGAATGGAGAGACCCAGTACTTC
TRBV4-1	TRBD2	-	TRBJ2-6	CASSQAVKRGGTGANVLTF	TGCGCCAGCAGCCAAGCGGTCAAGCGGGGGGGCACTGGGGCCAACGTCCTGACTTTC
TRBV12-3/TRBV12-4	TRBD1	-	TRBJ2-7	CASSYGTAYEQYF	TGTGCCAGCAGTTATGGGACAGCCTACGAGCAGTACTTC
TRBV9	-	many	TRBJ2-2	CASSPLGTGELFF	TGTGCCAGCAGCCCCCTGGGGACCGGGGAGCTGTTTTTT
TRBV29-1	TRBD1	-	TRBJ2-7	CSVEEVGTGSSYEQYF	TGCAGCGTTGAAGAAGTAGGGACAGGGAGCTCCTACGAGCAGTACTTC
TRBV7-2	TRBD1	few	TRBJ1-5	CASSLIRGTGGGQPQHF	TGTGCCAGCAGCTTAATTCGTGGGACAGGGGGCGGTCAGCCCCAGCATTTT
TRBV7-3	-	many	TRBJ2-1	CASSASGTLKFF	TGTGCCAGCAGCGCATCCGGGACCTTGAAGTTCTTC
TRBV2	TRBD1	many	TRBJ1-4	CASSGQGVGEKLFF	TGTGCCAGCAGTGGACAGGGGGTCGGTGAAAAACTGTTTTTT
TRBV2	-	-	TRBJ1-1	CASDSEAFF	TGTGCCAGCGACTCTGAAGCTTTCTTT
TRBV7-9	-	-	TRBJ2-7	CASSPPGFSSYEQYF	TGTGCCAGCAGCCCCCCGGGGTTTAGCTCCTACGAGCAGTACTTC
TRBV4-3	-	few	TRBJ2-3	CASSPGRPWSTDTQYF	TGCGCCAGCAGCCCCGGGCGCCCATGGAGCACAGATACGCAGTATTTT
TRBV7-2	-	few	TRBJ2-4	CASSLRVTGLKNIQYF	TGTGCCAGCAGCTTAAGGGTTACAGGGTTGAAAAACATTCAGTACTTC
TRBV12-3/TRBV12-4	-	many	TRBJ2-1	CASSLDFRGGRIYNEQFF	TGTGCCAGCAGTTTAGATTTTCGTGGCGGGCGGATCTACAATGAGCAGTTCTTC
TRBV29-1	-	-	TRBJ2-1	CSVEGSGHNEQFF	TGCAGCGTTGAGGGATCAGGGCACAATGAGCAGTTCTTC
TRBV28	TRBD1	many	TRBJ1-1	CASTVQGASYTEAFF	TGTGCCAGCACCGTCCAGGGGGCTTCGTACACTGAAGCTTTCTTT
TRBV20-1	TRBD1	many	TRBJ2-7	CSAQDRSYEQYF	TGCAGTGCCCAGGACAGGTCCTACGAGCAGTACTTC
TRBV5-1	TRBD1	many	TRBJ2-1	CASSPGDRAFYNEQFF	TGCGCCAGCAGCCCCGGGGACAGGGCTTTTTACAATGAGCAGTTCTTC
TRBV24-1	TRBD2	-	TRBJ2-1	CATSEAGNYNEQFF	TGTGCCACCAGTGAAGCGGGGAATTACAATGAGCAGTTCTTC
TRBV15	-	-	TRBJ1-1	CATSRDGNQRDRGTEAFF	TGTGCCACCAGCAGAGATGGTAATCAGAGGGATCGAGGAACTGAAGCTTTCTTT
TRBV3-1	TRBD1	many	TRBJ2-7	CASSQMTGGNEQYF	TGTGCCAGCAGCCAGATGACAGGGGGGAACGAGCAGTACTTC
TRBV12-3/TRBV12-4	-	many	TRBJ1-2	CASSSGTPKGGYTF	TGTGCCAGCAGTTCCGGGACACCTAAGGGTGGCTACACCTTC
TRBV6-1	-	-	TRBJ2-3	CASSEVGRVGDTQYF	TGTGCCAGCAGTGAAGTTGGTAGGGTGGGAGATACGCAGTATTTT
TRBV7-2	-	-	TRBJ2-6	CASSPPLDVLTF	TGTGCCAGCAGCCCACCCCTGGACGTCCTGACTTTC
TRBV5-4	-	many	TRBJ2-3	CASSLGQVITDTQYF	TGTGCCAGCAGCTTGGGACAGGTGATTACAGATACGCAGTATTTT
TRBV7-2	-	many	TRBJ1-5	CASSPSTARRPQHF	TGTGCCAGCAGCCCGTCGACAGCCCGGCGGCCCCAGCATTTT
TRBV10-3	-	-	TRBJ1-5	CAISEGVGGATQPQHF	TGTGCCATCAGTGAGGGGGTTGGAGGGGCGACTCAGCCCCAGCATTTT
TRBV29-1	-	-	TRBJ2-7	CSVEDGADSSYEQYF	TGCAGCGTTGAAGATGGGGCCGACAGCTCCTACGAGCAGTACTTC
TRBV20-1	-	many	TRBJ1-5	CSARGQINQPQHF	TGCAGTGCTAGGGGGCAGATCAATCAGCCCCAGCATTTT
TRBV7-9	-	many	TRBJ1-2	CASSLQGNPNGYTF	TGTGCCAGCAGCTTACAAGGAAACCCTAATGGCTACACCTTC
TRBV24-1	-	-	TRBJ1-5	CATSGGSLGGPQHF	TGTGCCACCAGTGGTGGTTCCCTTGGGGGGCCCCAGCATTTT
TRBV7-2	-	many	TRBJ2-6	CASSLAASSGANVLTF	TGTGCCAGCAGCTTAGCGGCGTCCTCTGGGGCCAACGTCCTGACTTTC
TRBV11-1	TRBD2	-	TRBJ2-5	CASSRGGIETQYF	TGTGCCAGCAGCCGCGGGGGGATAGAGACCCAGTACTTC
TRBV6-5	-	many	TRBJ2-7	CASSYEQRYEQYF	TGTGCCAGCAGTTACGAGCAGAGGTACGAGCAGTACTTC
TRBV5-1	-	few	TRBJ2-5	CASSHTGFPETQYF	TGCGCCAGCAGCCATACAGGGTTCCCAGAGACCCAGTACTTC
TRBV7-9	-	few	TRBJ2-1	CASSLALAGIHEQFF	TGTGCCAGCAGCTTAGCACTAGCAGGAATTCATGAGCAGTTCTTC
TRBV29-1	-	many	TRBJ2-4	CSVEDRIGIQYF	TGCAGCGTTGAAGACAGGATTGGCATTCAGTACTTC
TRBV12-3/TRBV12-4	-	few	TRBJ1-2	CASSRGYEMGGYTF	TGTGCCAGCAGTAGGGGTTATGAAATGGGAGGCTACACCTTC
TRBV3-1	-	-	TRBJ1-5	CASSQSVASGNQPQHF	TGTGCCAGCAGCCAAAGCGTGGCTTCGGGCAATCAGCCCCAGCATTTT
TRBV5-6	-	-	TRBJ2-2	CASRLGASTGELFF	TGTGCCAGCAGATTGGGGGCTAGCACCGGGGAGCTGTTTTTT
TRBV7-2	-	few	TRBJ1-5	CASSLDLGGGGPQHF	TGTGCCAGCAGCTTAGATCTCGGGGGCGGAGGGCCCCAGCATTTT
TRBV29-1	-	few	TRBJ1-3	CSVELAGNTIYF	TGCAGCGTTGAATTGGCTGGAAACACCATATATTTT
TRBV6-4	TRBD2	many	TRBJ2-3	CASSNLAGGVDTQYF	TGTGCCAGCAGCAACCTAGCGGGGGGTGTAGATACGCAGTATTTT
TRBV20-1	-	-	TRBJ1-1	CSARDQRVNIEAFF	TGCAGTGCTAGAGATCAAAGGGTCAACATTGAAGCTTTCTTT
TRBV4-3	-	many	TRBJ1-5	CASSQGVKTGTSQPQHF	TGCGCCAGCAGCCAAGGAGTGAAAACAGGGACGAGTCAGCCCCAGCATTTT
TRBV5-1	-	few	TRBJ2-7	CASSLDGGPGYEQYF	TGCGCCAGCAGCTTGGATGGCGGTCCCGGCTACGAGCAGTACTTC
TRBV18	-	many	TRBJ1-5	CASSPGEDQPQHF	TGTGCCAGCTCACCAGGGGAGGATCAGCCCCAGCATTTT
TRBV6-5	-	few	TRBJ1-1	CASSGVANTEAFF	TGTGCCAGCAGTGGAGTAGCGAACACTGAAGCTTTCTTT
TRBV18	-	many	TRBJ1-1	CASSPLVGALNTEAFF	TGTGCCAGCTCACCACTGGTTGGGGCCCTGAACACTGAAGCTTTCTTT
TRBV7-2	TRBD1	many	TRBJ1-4	CASSSWDRGNEKLFF	TGTGCCAGCAGCTCTTGGGACAGGGGTAATGAAAAACTGTTTTTT
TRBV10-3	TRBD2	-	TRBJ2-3	CAISGGTSGATSTDTQYF	TGTGCCATCAGTGGAGGGACTAGCGGGGCTACTAGCACAGATACGCAGTATTTT